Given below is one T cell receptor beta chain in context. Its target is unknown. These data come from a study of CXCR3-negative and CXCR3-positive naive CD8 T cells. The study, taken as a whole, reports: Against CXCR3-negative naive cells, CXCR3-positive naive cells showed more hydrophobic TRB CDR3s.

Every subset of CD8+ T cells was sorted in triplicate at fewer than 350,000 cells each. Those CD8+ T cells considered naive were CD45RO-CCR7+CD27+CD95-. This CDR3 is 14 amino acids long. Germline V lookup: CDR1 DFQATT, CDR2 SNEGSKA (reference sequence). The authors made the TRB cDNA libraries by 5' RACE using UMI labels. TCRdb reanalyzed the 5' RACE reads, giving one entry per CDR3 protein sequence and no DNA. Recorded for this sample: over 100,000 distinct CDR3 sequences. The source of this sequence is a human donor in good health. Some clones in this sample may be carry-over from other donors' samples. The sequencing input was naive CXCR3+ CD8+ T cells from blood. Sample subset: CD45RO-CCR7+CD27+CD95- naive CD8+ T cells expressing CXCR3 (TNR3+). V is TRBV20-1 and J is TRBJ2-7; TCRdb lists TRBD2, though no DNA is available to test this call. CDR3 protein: CSARTSGSSYEQYF.